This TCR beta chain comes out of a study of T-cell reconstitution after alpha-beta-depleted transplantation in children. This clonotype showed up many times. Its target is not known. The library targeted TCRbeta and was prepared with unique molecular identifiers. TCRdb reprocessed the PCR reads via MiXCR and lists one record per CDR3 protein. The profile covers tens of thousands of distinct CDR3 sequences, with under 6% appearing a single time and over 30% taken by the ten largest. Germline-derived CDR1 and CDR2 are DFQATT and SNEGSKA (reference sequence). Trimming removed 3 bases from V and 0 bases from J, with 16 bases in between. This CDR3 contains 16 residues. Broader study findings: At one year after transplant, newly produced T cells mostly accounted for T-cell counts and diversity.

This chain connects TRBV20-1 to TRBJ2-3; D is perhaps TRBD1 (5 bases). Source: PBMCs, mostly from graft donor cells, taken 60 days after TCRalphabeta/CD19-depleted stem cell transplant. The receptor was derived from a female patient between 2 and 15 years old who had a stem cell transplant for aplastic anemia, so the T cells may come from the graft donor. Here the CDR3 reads CSAREITGTSTDTQYF. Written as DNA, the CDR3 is TGCAGTGCTAGGGAAATCACAGGAACTAGCACAGATACGCAGTATTTT.